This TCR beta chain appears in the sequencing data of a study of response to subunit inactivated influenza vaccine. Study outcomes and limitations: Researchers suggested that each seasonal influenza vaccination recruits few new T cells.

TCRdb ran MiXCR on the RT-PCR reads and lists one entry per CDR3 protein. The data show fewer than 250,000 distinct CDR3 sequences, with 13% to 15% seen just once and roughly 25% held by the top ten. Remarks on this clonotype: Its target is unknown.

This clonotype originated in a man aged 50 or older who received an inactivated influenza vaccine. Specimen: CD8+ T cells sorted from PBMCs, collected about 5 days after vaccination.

CDR3 in amino acids: CASSQALFSDDYEQYF. Written as DNA, the CDR3 is TGTGCCAGCAGCCAAGCTTTGTTCTCCGACGACTACGAGCAGTACTTC. This chain links TRBV3-1 with TRBJ2-7; no clear D gene. The CDR3 length is 16 residues. CDR1 is LGHDT, CDR2 YNNKEL, per germline (reference sequence). V was shortened by 1 base and J by 3 bases, with 16 bases between the two germline ends.